This entry lists 29 T cell receptor beta chains sequenced from one sample in a study of blood T cell repertoires in COVID-19. TCRdb's table, derived via immunoSEQ multiplex PCR, lists solely in-frame clones and lacks some. This sample has about 46,000 clones, with around 90% found just once. Sequencing was done on a sample of peripheral blood. The receptors originated from a man in his 70s with active COVID-19.

V is TRBV18 and J is TRBJ1-1; TRBD1 matches at 7 bases. Germline V gives CDR1 KGHSH, CDR2 LQKENI. V trimming: 3 bases; J trimming: 1 base; junction bases outside the gene matches: 2. The CDR3 runs to 14 residues. The CDR3 coding sequence is TGTGCCAGCTCACCCGGACAGGAGAACACTGAAGCTTTCTTT. The encoded protein is CASSPGQENTEAFF.

V gene TRBV7-6 combines with J gene TRBJ2-3; 8 bases fit TRBD2. Trimming removed 8 bases from V and 2 bases from J; junction bases left unmatched: 9. The CDR3 has 15 residues. Germline V gene sequence: CDR1 SGHVS, CDR2 FNYEAQ. CDR3 region: CASSGRGAFTDTQYF. The DNA of the CDR3 is TGTGCCAGCTCTGGGCGGGGGGCATTCACAGATACGCAGTATTTT.

In its sample, this clone was seen once. This chain links TRBV19 with TRBJ2-7; D might be TRBD1 (6 bases). The V gene's germline CDR1 is LNHDA and CDR2 SQIVND (reference sequence). CDR3 size: 14 residues. Trimming removed 7 bases from V and 0 bases from J, with 13 bases in between. As DNA, the CDR3 is TGTGCCAGTAAGGGGGACATTCACTCCTACGAGCAGTACTTC. Translation: CASKGDIHSYEQYF.

The chain has TRBV10-2 and TRBJ2-3; 8 bases fit TRBD1. The V gene end was trimmed by 3 bases and the J gene end by 1 base; junction bases not matched to a gene: 3. The CDR3 sequence is 15 residues long. Per the germline V gene, CDR1 is WSHSY and CDR2 is SAAADI. The DNA for the CDR3 is TGCGCCAGCAGTGACAGGGGGCAACGCACAGATACGCAGTATTTT. Translating gives CASSDRGQRTDTQYF.

The rearrangement links TRBV6-5 to TRBJ2-5; 8 bases match TRBD1. CDR1 is MNHEY and CDR2 is SVGAGI in the germline V gene. J lost 3 bases, V lost 2 bases, and 5 bases had no gene match. This CDR3 has 15 residues. The CDR3 DNA reads as TGTGCCAGCAGTTACAGGGACAGGAAAGAAGAGACCCAGTACTTC. It codes for CASSYRDRKEETQYF.

The rearrangement links TRBV27 to TRBJ2-1; 10 bases map to TRBD1. CDR1 is MNHEY and CDR2 is SMNVEV in the germline V gene (reference sequence). The CDR3 sequence is 15 residues long. Trimming at V came to 4 bases and at J to 7 bases, leaving 7 bases not matched to a gene. This CDR3 is CASSSPGTGVNEQFF. In DNA form, the CDR3 reads TGTGCCAGCAGTTCCCCCGGGACAGGGGTAAATGAGCAGTTCTTC.

The genes are TRBV6-6 and TRBJ1-5; D not certain. The CDR3 covers 13 residues. The V end lost 7 bases, the J end lost 2 bases, and 9 bases lay between the germline ends. Per germline, CDR1 MNHNY and CDR2 SVGAGI (reference sequence). This CDR3 is CASTVGGNQPQHF. The CDR3 DNA sequence: TGTGCCAGCACGGTCGGAGGCAATCAGCCCCAGCATTTT.

This rearrangement joins TRBV2 to TRBJ1-3; TRBD1 agrees at 7 bases. This CDR3 region has 15 residues. The V segment lost 6 bases and the J segment 0 bases; nucleotides outside the gene matches: 5. Germline-derived CDR1 and CDR2 are SNHLY and FYNNEI. The CDR3: CASSRDSSSGNTIYF. DNA for the CDR3: TGTGCCAGCAGCAGGGACAGCTCCTCTGGAAACACCATATATTTT.

This rearrangement joins TRBV6-5 to TRBJ2-7, with D maybe TRBD1 (6 bases). Germline V lookup: CDR1 MNHEY, CDR2 SVGAGI. V shed 5 bases and J shed 5 bases, with 13 bases lying between them. CDR3 size: 13 residues. Here the CDR3 reads CASSHVGADEQYF. In DNA, the CDR3 is TGTGCCAGCAGTCATGTGGGGGCCGACGAGCAGTACTTC.

This chain uses TRBV28 with TRBJ2-7, with D perhaps matching TRBD1 (8 bases). The CDR3 has 15 residues. Trimming removed 4 bases from V and 4 bases from J, with 17 bases in between. Germline V gene data show CDR1 as MDHEN and CDR2 as SYDVKM. CDR3 DNA: TGTGCCAGCAGTTCCCTTGGACAGGGAGGGTACGAGCAGTACTTC. It translates to CASSSLGQGGYEQYF.

The chain carries TRBV6-5 and TRBJ2-1; no definite D call. Trimming pared 4 bases from V and 6 bases from J, leaving 7 bases between. The CDR3 consists of 12 residues. Germline CDR1 MNHEY, CDR2 SVGAGI. DNA of the CDR3: TGTGCCAGCAGTTCGCGAGTCAATGAGCAGTTCTTC. Protein: CASSSRVNEQFF.

This clone has only one observation. This chain connects TRBV19 to TRBJ1-6; unclear D gene. The CDR3 length is 12 residues. Trimming removed 2 bases from V and 17 bases from J, with 13 bases in between. The germline V gene encodes CDR1 LNHDA and CDR2 SQIVND (reference sequence). CDR3 protein: CASSIPDSIFHF. DNA for the CDR3: TGTGCCAGTAGTATACCCGACTCCATTTTCCACTTT.

The chain is built from TRBV4-3 and TRBJ2-7; 7 nucleotides align to TRBD1. The CDR3 is 16 amino acids. The germline CDR1 and CDR2 sequences are LGHNA and YSLEER. V trimming: 0 bases; J trimming: 3 bases; junction bases outside the gene matches: 8. The CDR3 nucleotides are TGCGCCAGCAGCCAAGATTATTCGTACAGGGGCTACGAGCAGTACTTC. It translates to CASSQDYSYRGYEQYF.

This rearrangement joins TRBV29-1 to TRBJ2-5; 12 positions match TRBD2. Looked up from germline, CDR1 is SQVTM and CDR2 is ANQGSEA. The CDR3 is 14 residues long. V was pared by 6 bases and J by 5 bases, with 7 bases of the junction left unmatched. The CDR3 loop reads CSVPWTSGAETQYF. The CDR3 nucleotides read TGCAGCGTCCCATGGACTAGCGGGGCGGAGACCCAGTACTTC.

The CDR3 DNA follows: TGTGCCAGCAGTCAAACGACCGGGACTAGCCGCGAGACCCAGTACTTC. Translating it yields CASSQTTGTSRETQYF. The chain uses TRBV27 and TRBJ2-5; 9 bases agree with TRBD2. The germline V gene has CDR1 MNHEY and CDR2 SMNVEV (reference sequence). There are 16 residues in the CDR3. Unmatched junction bases numbered 12, after V lost 5 bases and J lost 5 bases.

This clone came up once. V usage is TRBV15 and J usage is TRBJ1-2; D gene uncertain. V lost 1 base to trimming and J lost 6 bases, with 6 bases between them. Germline V lookup: CDR1 LNHNV, CDR2 YYDKDF (reference sequence). This CDR3 contains 12 residues. Here the CDR3 reads CATSRGRDGYTF. CDR3 in DNA: TGTGCCACCAGCAGAGGACGGGATGGCTACACCTTC.

This chain joins TRBV4-3 and TRBJ1-2, with D possibly being TRBD1 (6 bases). Trimming pared 0 bases from V and 4 bases from J, leaving 9 bases between. The length of the CDR3 is 14 residues. Germline V gene lookup returns CDR1 LGHNA and CDR2 YSLEER. The CDR3, as DNA: TGCGCCAGCAGCCAAGATGGACAGCTCTATGGCTACACCTTC. Amino acid sequence: CASSQDGQLYGYTF.

This clone occurred a few times. The V gene is TRBV30, the J gene TRBJ1-5, with unresolved D. V was clipped by 3 bases and J by 2 bases, with 8 bases between them. The CDR3 covers 13 residues. The germline gives CDR1 GTSNPN, CDR2 SVGIG (reference sequence). The CDR3 loop is CAWSQEGNQPQHF. The CDR3 DNA is TGTGCCTGGAGCCAGGAGGGCAATCAGCCCCAGCATTTT.

The chain is built from TRBV19 and TRBJ1-6, with 9 bases fitting TRBD1. This CDR3 is 13 amino acids long. Trimming removed 7 bases from V and 10 bases from J; junction bases left unmatched: 5. Germline V gene data show CDR1 as LNHDA and CDR2 as SQIVND (reference sequence). CDR3 in amino acids: CASTGQGGSPLHF. In nucleotides, the CDR3 is TGTGCCAGTACGGGACAGGGTGGATCACCCCTCCACTTT.

The rearrangement uses TRBV5-1 and TRBJ2-5, with 11 nucleotides matching TRBD2. V was pared by 4 bases and J by 5 bases, with 7 bases of the junction left unmatched. In germline, CDR1 is SGHRS, CDR2 YFSETQ. This CDR3 contains 15 residues. The CDR3 loop reads CASSPTSGRGETQYF. The CDR3 DNA reads TGCGCCAGCAGCCCAACTAGCGGGAGAGGGGAGACCCAGTACTTC. The variable domain in full, with the rest retrieved from reference TRBV5-1 and TRBJ2-5, is KAGVTQTPRYLIKTRGQQVTLSCSPISGHRSVSWYQQTPGQGLQFLFEYFSETQRNKGNFPGRFSGRQFSNSRSEMNVSTLELGDSALYLCASSPTSGRGETQYFGPGTRLLVL.

This clone was counted only a few times. The rearrangement uses TRBV19 and TRBJ2-3; no firm D call. The V gene lost 5 bases and the J gene lost 6 bases, with 9 bases spanning the gap. The CDR3 is 12 residues long. Germline CDR1 reads LNHDA; CDR2 reads SQIVND (reference sequence). The CDR3: CASSSRRDTQYF. The CDR3 DNA follows: TGTGCCAGTAGTTCACGCCGGGATACGCAGTATTTT. Full variable domain (rest looked up from reference TRBV19 and TRBJ2-3): DGGITQSPKYLFRKEGQNVTLSCEQNLNHDAMYWYRQDPGQGLRLIYYSQIVNDFQKGDIAEGYSVSREKKESFPLTVTSAQKNPTAFYLCASSSRRDTQYFGPGTRLTVL.

This chain uses TRBV19 with TRBJ1-5; perhaps TRBD1 as D (5 bases). The CDR3 loop spans 16 amino acids. In germline, CDR1 is LNHDA, CDR2 SQIVND (reference sequence). The V gene lost 6 bases and the J gene lost 7 bases, with 22 bases spanning the gap. The DNA for the CDR3 is TGTGCCAGTAGCCCAGGAAGAGGCAGGGAAGGCCAGCCCCAGCATTTT. Amino acid sequence: CASSPGRGREGQPQHF.

The rearrangement uses TRBV28 and TRBJ1-4; a weak D match, TRBD1 (5 bases). CDR1 MDHEN and CDR2 SYDVKM come from the germline V gene. Trimming took off 8 bases at V and 3 bases at J, with 16 bases between the two ends. CDR3 length equals 15 residues. The CDR3 nucleotides read TGTGCCAGCGTTAAGGGGCGGGGACCTAATGAAAAACTGTTTTTT. It encodes CASVKGRGPNEKLFF.

This clone has a single count. CDR3 in amino acids: CASSLYPGGSTGELFF. The CDR3 nucleotides are TGTGCCAGCAGCTTATATCCGGGGGGGAGCACCGGGGAGCTGTTTTTT. The chain couples TRBV7-2 to TRBJ2-2, with TRBD2 matching 8 bases. J lost 4 bases, V lost 2 bases, and 6 bases had no gene match. The V gene's germline CDR1 is SGHTA and CDR2 FQGNSA. This CDR3 has 16 residues.

The chain joins TRBV11-2 to TRBJ2-7; TRBD2 might be the D (7 bases). The V gene's germline CDR1 is SGHAT and CDR2 FQNNGV. The V and J ends lost 3 bases and 2 bases respectively, with 14 bases between them. The CDR3 has 15 amino acids. The CDR3 region has the DNA TGTGCCAGCAGCTTCATCGGGGGGACACCCTACGAGCAGTACTTC. Protein sequence: CASSFIGGTPYEQYF.

This clone was seen once. This chain connects TRBV4-3 to TRBJ1-3; the D is unclear. V lost 3 bases to trimming and J lost 0 bases, with 12 bases between them. Germline CDR1 reads LGHNA; CDR2 reads YSLEER. CDR3 length: 16 amino acids. The CDR3 protein is CASSQASRVSGNTIYF. In DNA, the CDR3 is TGCGCCAGCAGCCAGGCGTCGAGGGTCTCTGGAAACACCATATATTTT.

This chain uses TRBV6-5 with TRBJ2-2; TRBD2 agrees at 13 bases. Germline lookup yields CDR1 MNHEY and CDR2 SVGAGI. The trim removed 5 bases at V and 7 bases at J, leaving 4 bases unmatched. The CDR3 consists of 15 residues. DNA of the CDR3: TGTGCCAGCAGTAGGACTAGCGGGAGCGGCGGGGAGCTGTTTTTT. Its protein is CASSRTSGSGGELFF.

The V and J genes are TRBV7-7 and TRBJ2-1, with a possible D match to TRBD2 (5 bases). The CDR3 spans 15 residues. Trimming removed 5 bases at V and 0 bases at J, with 11 bases between. Germline loops: CDR1 SSHAT, CDR2 FNYEAQ (reference sequence). The CDR3: CASSRSDRSYNEQFF. Here the CDR3 DNA reads TGTGCCAGCAGCCGTAGCGACCGCTCCTACAATGAGCAGTTCTTC.

The chain couples TRBV3-1 (or the pseudogene TRBV3-2) to TRBJ2-7; the match to TRBD1 covers 11 bases. The ends lost 4 bases at V and 6 bases at J; junction bases unmatched: 5. The germline CDR1 and CDR2 sequences are LGHDT and YNNKEL (reference sequence). This CDR3 is built from 14 residues. CDR3 loop: CASSPGQGASEQYF. The CDR3 region has the DNA TGTGCCAGCAGCCCAGGACAGGGGGCAAGCGAGCAGTACTTC.